One and the same sample provided the 30 T cell receptor beta chains below, sequenced in a study of monozygotic twins with inflammatory bowel disease. TCRdb reprocessed the 5' RACE reads, keeping one entry per CDR3 protein, no DNA. This listing includes 70,000 to 95,000 distinct CDR3 sequences. Source material: blood. These receptors were obtained from a human donor with ulcerative colitis or Crohn's disease, or a healthy co-twin of an affected twin (not recorded which).

The chain carries TRBV12-3 or TRBV12-4 and TRBJ2-1. The CDR3 consists of 14 residues. CDR3 sequence reads: CASRETSERNEQFF.

V gene TRBV20-1 combines with J gene TRBJ2-6. CDR1 and CDR2 from the germline V gene are DFQATT and SNEGSKA (reference sequence). This CDR3 has 14 amino acids. CDR3 amino acids: CSARTNSGANVLTF.

The chain couples TRBV20-1 to TRBJ2-1; the D gene TCRdb calls, TRBD1, cannot be checked with no DNA. CDR3 size: 17 residues. CDR1 and CDR2 (germline): DFQATT, SNEGSKA (reference sequence). This CDR3 is CSAPNGGRRSIYNEQFF.

CDR3 in amino acids: CASSLGQGAIQPQHF. The V gene is TRBV5-1, the J gene TRBJ1-5; the TRBD1 assignment by TCRdb is unverifiable without DNA. Germline assignment: CDR1 SGHRS and CDR2 YFSETQ. The CDR3 is 15 amino acids. The whole variable domain, filled in from reference TRBV5-1 and TRBJ1-5, reads KAGVTQTPRYLIKTRGQQVTLSCSPISGHRSVSWYQQTPGQGLQFLFEYFSETQRNKGNFPGRFSGRQFSNSRSEMNVSTLELGDSALYLCASSLGQGAIQPQHFGDGTRLSIL.

V usage is TRBV19 and J usage is TRBJ2-4; there is no DNA to check the TCRdb D call of TRBD2. Germline V gives CDR1 LNHDA, CDR2 SQIVND (reference sequence). CDR3 size: 12 residues. CDR3 region: CASSAWRGIQYF.

The CDR3 is CSAISGGWEQYF. The rearrangement links TRBV20-1 to TRBJ2-7; the TCRdb call, TRBD1, lacks DNA for checking. The CDR3 covers 12 residues. Germline CDR1 and CDR2: DFQATT and SNEGSKA (reference sequence).

The chain couples TRBV5-1 to TRBJ1-2; TCRdb returns TRBD1, unconfirmable since there is no DNA. This CDR3 has 14 amino acids. The V gene's germline CDR1 is SGHRS and CDR2 YFSETQ. The CDR3 loop reads CASSGTGGNYGYTF.

This sequence joins TRBV7-3 and TRBJ2-1; TCRdb designates TRBD2, a call that cannot be tested without DNA. This CDR3 has 14 residues. In germline, CDR1 is SGHTA, CDR2 FQGTGA. CDR3 sequence: CASSLNQGRSEQFF.

The genes are TRBV4-2 and TRBJ2-3; no DNA is available, so the TRBD1 call from TCRdb remains unchecked. CDR3 length: 14 amino acids. Germline V lookup: CDR1 LGHNA, CDR2 YNFKEQ. CDR3: CASSASGGADTQYF.

J is TRBJ1-6 and V is TRBV7-8. The CDR3 has 21 amino acids. Germline V lookup: CDR1 SGHVS, CDR2 FQNEAQ. The CDR3 spells CASRRRGAPNVWGEKNSPLHF.

V usage is TRBV7-2 and J usage is TRBJ1-2. Per germline, CDR1 SGHTA and CDR2 FQGNSA. The CDR3 consists of 13 residues. CDR3 loop: CASSSRVGKGYTF.

The rearrangement joins TRBV6-5 to TRBJ1-5. Germline loops: CDR1 MNHEY, CDR2 SVGAGI. CDR3 length equals 15 residues. CDR3 region: CASSYGSGSNQPQHF.

CDR3: CASSLALTQLPPLEQYF. V and J are TRBV5-1 and TRBJ2-7; TCRdb's D gene call, TRBD1, goes unchecked for lack of DNA. The CDR3 loop spans 17 amino acids. Germline V gene lookup returns CDR1 SGHRS and CDR2 YFSETQ.

V gene TRBV12-3 or TRBV12-4 combines with J gene TRBJ1-2. The CDR3 totals 20 residues. CDR3 sequence: CASSLSPRGGLSSANYGYTF.

The V call is TRBV7-9, the J call TRBJ1-2. Germline values: CDR1 SEHNR, CDR2 FQNEAQ (reference sequence). The CDR3 contains 14 residues. The CDR3 here is CASSSSTLGFDYTF.

The chain has TRBV5-1 and TRBJ2-7. The CDR3 runs to 14 residues. Per germline, CDR1 SGHRS and CDR2 YFSETQ. This chain's CDR3 is CASSSQGSSYEQYF. The full variable domain, its missing parts supplied by reference TRBV5-1 and TRBJ2-7, is KAGVTQTPRYLIKTRGQQVTLSCSPISGHRSVSWYQQTPGQGLQFLFEYFSETQRNKGNFPGRFSGRQFSNSRSEMNVSTLELGDSALYLCASSSQGSSYEQYFGPGTRLTVT.

V is TRBV5-1 and J is TRBJ2-3; TCRdb indicates TRBD1, and absent DNA this call remains unverified. The germline V gene has CDR1 SGHRS and CDR2 YFSETQ. The CDR3 spans 15 residues. The CDR3 sequence: CASSLSGGRTDTQYF.

This chain links TRBV6-6 with TRBJ1-6; TCRdb picks TRBD1, but there is no DNA to check that call. Looked up from germline, CDR1 is MNHNY and CDR2 is SVGAGI (reference sequence). The CDR3 consists of 12 residues. CDR3 amino acids: CASSPPWDPLHF.

The chain links TRBV5-1 to TRBJ2-7; checking the TCRdb D call of TRBD1 is not possible without DNA. This CDR3 comprises 14 residues. CDR1 is SGHRS and CDR2 is YFSETQ in the germline V gene. The CDR3 region is CASSFRGEAYEQYF. Based on the CDR3 plus reference TRBV5-1 and TRBJ2-7, the full variable domain is KAGVTQTPRYLIKTRGQQVTLSCSPISGHRSVSWYQQTPGQGLQFLFEYFSETQRNKGNFPGRFSGRQFSNSRSEMNVSTLELGDSALYLCASSFRGEAYEQYFGPGTRLTVT.

This chain links TRBV5-1 with TRBJ2-5; TCRdb reports TRBD2, a call that lacks DNA to check it against. The CDR3 spans 14 residues. Germline V lookup: CDR1 SGHRS, CDR2 YFSETQ. CDR3 residues: CASSLEEGGGPFYF. Based on the CDR3 plus reference TRBV5-1 and TRBJ2-5, the full variable domain is KAGVTQTPRYLIKTRGQQVTLSCSPISGHRSVSWYQQTPGQGLQFLFEYFSETQRNKGNFPGRFSGRQFSNSRSEMNVSTLELGDSALYLCASSLEEGGGPFYFGPGTRLLVL.

The gene calls are TRBV3-1 and TRBJ1-5. Germline CDR1 is LGHDT and CDR2 is YNNKEL (reference sequence). The CDR3 spans 13 residues. The CDR3 here is CASSQDRLQPQHF.

This rearrangement joins TRBV7-2 to TRBJ2-4; TCRdb calls TRBD2, which cannot be checked without DNA. There are 17 residues in the CDR3. Germline V gene lookup returns CDR1 SGHTA and CDR2 FQGNSA. The CDR3 protein is CASSLRGAGGDKNIQYF.

This rearrangement joins TRBV9 to TRBJ2-1; TCRdb gives TRBD2 as the D gene, but with no DNA this cannot be confirmed. From germline, CDR1 is SGDLS and CDR2 YYNGEE. The CDR3 is 19 amino acids. The CDR3: CASSAISGSSGGRRGEQFF.

J is TRBJ1-2 and V is TRBV20-1; TCRdb picks TRBD1, but there is no DNA to check that call. The CDR3 covers 15 residues. CDR1 and CDR2 (germline): DFQATT, SNEGSKA (reference sequence). The CDR3 here is CSARAEPGAGHGYTF.

This chain uses TRBV29-1 with TRBJ1-1. The V gene's germline CDR1 is SQVTM and CDR2 ANQGSEA. This CDR3 has 13 residues. CDR3 sequence: CSVCWDRNTEAFF.

The J gene is TRBJ2-1, the V gene TRBV20-1; the D call of TRBD1 rests on TCRdb alone, since no DNA is present to check it. CDR3 length: 12 amino acids. CDR1 is DFQATT and CDR2 is SNEGSKA in the germline V gene (reference sequence). CDR3: CSAERDYNEQFF.

The chain combines TRBV11-2 with TRBJ2-1; TCRdb's D call of TRBD2 is untestable without DNA. Germline V gives CDR1 SGHAT, CDR2 FQNNGV. The CDR3 totals 19 residues. The CDR3 region is CASSLGTRLTSGVSNEQFF.

This sequence joins TRBV20-1 and TRBJ2-1. Per germline, CDR1 DFQATT and CDR2 SNEGSKA (reference sequence). The CDR3 has 14 residues. This chain's CDR3 is CSAWIGRTYNEQFF.

The chain links TRBV5-1 to TRBJ1-1. The CDR3 runs 11 residues. The germline V gene encodes CDR1 SGHRS and CDR2 YFSETQ. The CDR3 spells CASSIGPEAFF.

The J gene is TRBJ2-7, the V gene TRBV3-1; with no DNA, the TCRdb D assignment of TRBD1 cannot be verified. Germline CDR1 and CDR2: LGHDT and YNNKEL (reference sequence). CDR3 size: 14 residues. The CDR3 loop is CASSLAGASYEQYF.